This T cell receptor beta chain is from a study of blood T cell repertoires in COVID-19. Sequenced by immunoSEQ multiplex PCR; TCRdb stores in-frame clones only, minus some. This sample has roughly 150,000 clones, with 80% to 90% found just once. This CDR3 contains 16 residues. With 5 bases clipped from V and 6 bases from J, the junction kept 8 bases outside the gene matches. Germline CDR1 is SGHVS and CDR2 is FQNEAQ. The TCR comes from a woman older than 75 with acute or convalescent COVID-19. The material sequenced was peripheral blood. This rearrangement joins TRBV7-8 to TRBJ1-5; 12 nucleotides align to TRBD1. The CDR3 sequence: CASSRTGTGGSQPQHF. In DNA, the CDR3 is TGTGCCAGCAGCCGGACCGGGACAGGGGGCAGTCAGCCCCAGCATTTT.